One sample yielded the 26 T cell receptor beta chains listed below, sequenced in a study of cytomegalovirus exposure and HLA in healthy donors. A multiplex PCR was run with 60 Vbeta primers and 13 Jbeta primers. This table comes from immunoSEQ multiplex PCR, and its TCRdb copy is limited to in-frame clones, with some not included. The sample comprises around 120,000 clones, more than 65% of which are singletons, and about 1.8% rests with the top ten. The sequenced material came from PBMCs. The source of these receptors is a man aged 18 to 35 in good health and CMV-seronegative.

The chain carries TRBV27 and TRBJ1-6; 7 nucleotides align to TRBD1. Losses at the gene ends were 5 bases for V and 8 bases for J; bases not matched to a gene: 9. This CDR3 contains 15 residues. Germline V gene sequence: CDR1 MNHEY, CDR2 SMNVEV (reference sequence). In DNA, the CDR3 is TGTGCCAGCAGTACTAGACAGGGCCGACATTCACCCCTCCACTTT. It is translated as CASSTRQGRHSPLHF.

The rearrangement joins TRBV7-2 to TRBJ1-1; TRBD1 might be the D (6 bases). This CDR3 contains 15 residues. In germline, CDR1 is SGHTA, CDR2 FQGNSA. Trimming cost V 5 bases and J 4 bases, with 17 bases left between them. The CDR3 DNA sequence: TGTGCCAGCAGCCTAACACCAGACAGGCTCACTGAAGCTTTCTTT. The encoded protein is CASSLTPDRLTEAFF.

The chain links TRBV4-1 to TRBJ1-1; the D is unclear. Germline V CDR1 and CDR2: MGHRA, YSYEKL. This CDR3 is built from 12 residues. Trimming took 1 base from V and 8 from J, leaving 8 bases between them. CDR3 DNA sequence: TGCGCCAGCAGCCAAGTAGGCGGCGAAGCTTTCTTT. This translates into CASSQVGGEAFF.

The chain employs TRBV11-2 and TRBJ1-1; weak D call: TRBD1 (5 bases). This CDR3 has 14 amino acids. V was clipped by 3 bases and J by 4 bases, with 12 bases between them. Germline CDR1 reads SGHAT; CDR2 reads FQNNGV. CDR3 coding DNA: TGTGCCAGCAGCTTTGACGGCGGGGGCACTGAAGCTTTCTTT. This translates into CASSFDGGGTEAFF.

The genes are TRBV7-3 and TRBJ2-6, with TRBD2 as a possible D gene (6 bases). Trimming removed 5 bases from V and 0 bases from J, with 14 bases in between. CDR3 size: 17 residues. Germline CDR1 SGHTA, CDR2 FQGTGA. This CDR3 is CASSPQGGRSGANVLTF. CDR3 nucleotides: TGTGCCAGCAGCCCCCAAGGAGGGCGCTCTGGGGCCAACGTCCTGACTTTC.

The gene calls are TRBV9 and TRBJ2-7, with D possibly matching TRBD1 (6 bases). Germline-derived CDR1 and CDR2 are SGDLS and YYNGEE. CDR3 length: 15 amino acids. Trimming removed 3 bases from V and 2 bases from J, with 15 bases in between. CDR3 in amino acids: CASSAHPTGAYEQYF. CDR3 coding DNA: TGTGCCAGCAGCGCCCACCCGACAGGCGCCTACGAGCAGTACTTC.

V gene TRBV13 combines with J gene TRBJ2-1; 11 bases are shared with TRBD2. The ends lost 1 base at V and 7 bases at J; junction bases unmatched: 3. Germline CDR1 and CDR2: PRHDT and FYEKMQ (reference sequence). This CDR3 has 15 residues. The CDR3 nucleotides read TGTGCCAGCAGCTTAGTGGGACTAGCGGATAATGAGCAGTTCTTC. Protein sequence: CASSLVGLADNEQFF.

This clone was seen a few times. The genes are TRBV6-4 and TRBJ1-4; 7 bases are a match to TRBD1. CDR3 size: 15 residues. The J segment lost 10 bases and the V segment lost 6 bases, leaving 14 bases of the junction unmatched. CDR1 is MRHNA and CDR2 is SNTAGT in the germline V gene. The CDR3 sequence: CASSRLGQVKGKLFF. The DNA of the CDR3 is TGTGCCAGCAGCCGATTAGGACAGGTCAAAGGAAAACTGTTTTTT.

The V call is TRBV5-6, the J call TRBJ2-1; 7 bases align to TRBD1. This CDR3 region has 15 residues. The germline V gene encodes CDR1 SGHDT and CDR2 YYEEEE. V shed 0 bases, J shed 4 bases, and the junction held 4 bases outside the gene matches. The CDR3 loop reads CASSLGPDRYNEQFF. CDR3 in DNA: TGTGCCAGCAGCTTGGGGCCGGACAGGTACAATGAGCAGTTCTTC.

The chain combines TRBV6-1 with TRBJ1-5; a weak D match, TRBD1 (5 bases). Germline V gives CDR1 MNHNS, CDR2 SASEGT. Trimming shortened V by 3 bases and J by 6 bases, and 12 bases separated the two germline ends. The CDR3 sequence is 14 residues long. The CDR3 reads CASSERGLLQPQHF. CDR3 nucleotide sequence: TGTGCCAGCAGTGAGCGGGGCTTACTTCAGCCCCAGCATTTT.

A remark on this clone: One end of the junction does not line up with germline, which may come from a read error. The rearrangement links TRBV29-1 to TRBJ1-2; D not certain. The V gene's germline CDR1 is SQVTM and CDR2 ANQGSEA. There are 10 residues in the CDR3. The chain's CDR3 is CSVGPWGVAF. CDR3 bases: TGCAGCGTTGGGCCATGGGGAGTCGCCTTC. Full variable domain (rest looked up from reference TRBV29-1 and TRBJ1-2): SAVISQKPSRDICQRGTSLTIQCQVDSQVTMMFWYRQQPGQSLTLIATANQGSEATYESGFVIDKFPISRPNLTFSTLTVSNMSPEDSSIYLCSVGPWGVAFGSGTRLTVV.

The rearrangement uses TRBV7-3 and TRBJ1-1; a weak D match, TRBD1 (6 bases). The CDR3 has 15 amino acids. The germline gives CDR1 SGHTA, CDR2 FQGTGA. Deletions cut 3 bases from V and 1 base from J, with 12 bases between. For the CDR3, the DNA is TGTGCCAGCAGCTTTTCCGGGACACCGAACACTGAAGCTTTCTTT. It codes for CASSFSGTPNTEAFF.

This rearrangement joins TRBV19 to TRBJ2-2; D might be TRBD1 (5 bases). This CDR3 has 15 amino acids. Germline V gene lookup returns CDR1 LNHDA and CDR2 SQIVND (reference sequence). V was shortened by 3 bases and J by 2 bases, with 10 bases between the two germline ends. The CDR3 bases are TGTGCCAGTAGTATTCGTCAGGGAAACACCGGGGAGCTGTTTTTT. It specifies CASSIRQGNTGELFF.

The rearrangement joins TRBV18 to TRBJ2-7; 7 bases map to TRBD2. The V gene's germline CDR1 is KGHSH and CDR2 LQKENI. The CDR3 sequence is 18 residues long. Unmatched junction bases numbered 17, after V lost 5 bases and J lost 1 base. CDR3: CASSTTLDQAGRSYEQYF. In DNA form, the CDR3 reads TGTGCCAGCTCAACTACGCTTGACCAAGCGGGGCGATCCTACGAGCAGTACTTC.

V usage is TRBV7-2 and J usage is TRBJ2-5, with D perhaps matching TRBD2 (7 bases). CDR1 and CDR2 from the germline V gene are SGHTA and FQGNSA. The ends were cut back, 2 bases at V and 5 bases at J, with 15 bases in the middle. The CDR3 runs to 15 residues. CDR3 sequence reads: CASSLNRGAEETQYF. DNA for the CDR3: TGTGCCAGCAGCTTAAATCGGGGGGCCGAGGAGACCCAGTACTTC.

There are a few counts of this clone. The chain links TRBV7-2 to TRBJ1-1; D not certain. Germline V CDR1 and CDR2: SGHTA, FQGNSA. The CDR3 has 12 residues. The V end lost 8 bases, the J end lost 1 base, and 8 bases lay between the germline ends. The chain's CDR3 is CASGLSNTEAFF. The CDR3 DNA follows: TGTGCCAGCGGCCTCTCGAACACTGAAGCTTTCTTT.

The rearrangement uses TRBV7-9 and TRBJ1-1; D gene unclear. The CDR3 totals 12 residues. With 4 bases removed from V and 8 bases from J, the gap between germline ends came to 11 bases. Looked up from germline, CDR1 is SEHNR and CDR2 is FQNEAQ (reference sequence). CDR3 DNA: TGTGCCAGCAGCTCAGGCCGGCCCGAAGCTTTCTTT. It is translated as CASSSGRPEAFF. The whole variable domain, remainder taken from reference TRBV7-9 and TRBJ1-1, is DTGVSQNPRHKITKRGQNVTFRCDPISEHNRLYWYRQTLGQGPEFLTYFQNEAQLEKSRLLSDRFSAERPKGSFSTLEIQRTEQGDSAMYLCASSSGRPEAFFGQGTRLTVV.

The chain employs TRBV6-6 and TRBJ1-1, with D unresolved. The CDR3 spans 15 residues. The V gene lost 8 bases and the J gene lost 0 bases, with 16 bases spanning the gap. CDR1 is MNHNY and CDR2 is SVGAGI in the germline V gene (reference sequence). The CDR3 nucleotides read TGTGCCAGCTCCACGGATCCAGGTCTGAACACTGAAGCTTTCTTT. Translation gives CASSTDPGLNTEAFF.

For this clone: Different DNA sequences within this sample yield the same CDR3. CDR3 loop: CASSPGQGYGYTF. Here the CDR3 DNA reads TGCGCCAGCAGTCCCGGACAGGGCTATGGCTACACCTTC. The V and J genes are TRBV5-1 and TRBJ1-2; 8 bases are shared with TRBD1. Per germline, CDR1 SGHRS and CDR2 YFSETQ. With V trimmed by 5 bases and J by 4 bases, 4 bases remained unmatched. CDR3 length: 13 amino acids.

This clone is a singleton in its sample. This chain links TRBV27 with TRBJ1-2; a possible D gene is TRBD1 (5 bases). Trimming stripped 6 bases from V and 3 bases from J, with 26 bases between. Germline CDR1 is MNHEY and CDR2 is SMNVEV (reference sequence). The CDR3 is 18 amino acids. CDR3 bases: TGTGCCAGCAGGTCGGACACCTCCCCTTCACTGGTCGACTATGGCTACACCTTC. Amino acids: CASRSDTSPSLVDYGYTF.

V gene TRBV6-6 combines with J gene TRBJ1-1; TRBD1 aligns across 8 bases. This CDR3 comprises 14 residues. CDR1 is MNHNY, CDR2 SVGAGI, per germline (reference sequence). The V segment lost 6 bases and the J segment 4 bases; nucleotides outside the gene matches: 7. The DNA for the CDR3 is TGTGCCAGCAGGGGTACAGGGGGAAGCACTGAAGCTTTCTTT. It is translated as CASRGTGGSTEAFF.

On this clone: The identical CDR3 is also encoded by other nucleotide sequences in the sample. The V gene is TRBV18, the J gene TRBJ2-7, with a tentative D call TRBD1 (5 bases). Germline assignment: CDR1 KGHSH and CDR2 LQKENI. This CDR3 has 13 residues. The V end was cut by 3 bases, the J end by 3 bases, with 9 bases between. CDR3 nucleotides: TGTGCCAGCTCACCGACAGATAGCTACGAGCAGTACTTC. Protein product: CASSPTDSYEQYF.

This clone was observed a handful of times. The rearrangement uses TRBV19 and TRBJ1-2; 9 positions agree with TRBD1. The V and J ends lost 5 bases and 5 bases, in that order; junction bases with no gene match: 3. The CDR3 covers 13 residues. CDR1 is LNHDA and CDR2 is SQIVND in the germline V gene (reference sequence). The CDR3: CASSPGQGYGYTF. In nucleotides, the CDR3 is TGTGCCAGTAGTCCGGGACAGGGTTATGGCTACACCTTC.

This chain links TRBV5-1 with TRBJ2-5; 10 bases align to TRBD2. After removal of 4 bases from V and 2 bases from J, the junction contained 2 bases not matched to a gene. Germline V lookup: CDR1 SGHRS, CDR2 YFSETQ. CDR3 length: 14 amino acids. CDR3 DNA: TGCGCCAGCAGCCCAGCGGGGGGGCAAGAGACCCAGTACTTC. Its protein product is CASSPAGGQETQYF.

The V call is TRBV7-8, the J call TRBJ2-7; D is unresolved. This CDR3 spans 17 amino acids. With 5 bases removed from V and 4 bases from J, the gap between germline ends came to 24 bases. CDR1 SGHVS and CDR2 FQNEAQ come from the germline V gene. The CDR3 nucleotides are TGTGCCAGCAGCCCCCCTAATGCTCGGTCCCCCCGATACGAGCAGTACTTC. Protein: CASSPPNARSPRYEQYF.

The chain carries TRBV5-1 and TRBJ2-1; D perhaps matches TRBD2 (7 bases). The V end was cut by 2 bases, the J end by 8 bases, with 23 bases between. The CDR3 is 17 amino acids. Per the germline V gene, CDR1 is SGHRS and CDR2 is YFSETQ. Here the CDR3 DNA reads TGCGCCAGCAGCTTCGGGAGAGGGGGGGCCAGGATCGATGAGCAGTTCTTC. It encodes CASSFGRGGARIDEQFF.